The 20 T cell receptor beta chains below all came from one sample that was sequenced in a study of blood T cell repertoires in COVID-19. Generated by immunoSEQ multiplex PCR, the TCRdb table keeps only in-frame clones and is missing some. The sample has fewer than 50,000 clones; more than 70% are singletons. The sample consisted of peripheral blood. These receptor sequences come from a man aged 70-80 years with active COVID-19.

The rearrangement uses TRBV3-1 (or the pseudogene TRBV3-2) and TRBJ1-3; D is ambiguous. Germline CDR1 LGHDT, CDR2 YNNKEL (reference sequence). The CDR3 consists of 14 residues. Trimming removed 4 bases from V and 4 bases from J, with 11 bases in between. The CDR3 here is CASSLLLIGNTIYF. CDR3 coding DNA: TGTGCCAGCAGCCTCTTACTCATCGGAAACACCATATATTTT.

V and J are TRBV7-2 and TRBJ1-1; TRBD1 matches at 7 bases. Germline V lookup: CDR1 SGHTA, CDR2 FQGNSA. The CDR3 is 16 residues long. V lost 5 bases and J lost 4; bases outside the gene matches: 13. The CDR3 DNA reads as TGTGCCAGCAGCACACGCACCACAGGGGCGGGCACTGAAGCTTTCTTT. It encodes CASSTRTTGAGTEAFF.

Details on this clone: The junction does not match germline at one end; this may be a read error. V gene TRBV28 combines with J gene TRBJ2-5, with D perhaps TRBD1 (6 bases). The length of the CDR3 is 12 residues. The germline gives CDR1 MDHEN, CDR2 SYDVKM. The CDR3 protein is CAGRGRVKTQYF. The CDR3 DNA reads as TGTGCCGGCAGGGGCAGGGTTAAGACCCAGTACTTC.

To note about this clone: The junction departs from germline at one end; a sequencing error may be responsible. The rearrangement joins TRBV6-2 or TRBV6-3 to TRBJ1-3; 9 nucleotides line up with TRBD1. This CDR3 region has 10 residues. Germline V gene data show CDR1 as MNHEY and CDR2 as SVGEGT. CDR3 sequence (DNA): TGTGCCAGCAGTGGAGACAGGGGGTTTTTT. It encodes CASSGDRGFF.

The chain recombines TRBV4-3 with TRBJ2-7; TRBD1 matches 10 bases. J lost 0 bases, V lost 1 base, and 6 bases had no gene match. Germline V lookup: CDR1 LGHNA, CDR2 YSLEER. This CDR3 has 17 amino acids. The chain's CDR3 is CASSQGLGTGASYEQYF. The CDR3 region has the DNA TGCGCCAGCAGCCAAGGGTTGGGGACAGGGGCCTCCTACGAGCAGTACTTC.

The chain combines TRBV18 with TRBJ2-1; 12 positions match TRBD2. This CDR3 spans 16 amino acids. V lost 5 bases, J lost 7 bases, and 9 bases stayed unmatched. Germline lookup yields CDR1 KGHSH and CDR2 LQKENI. The CDR3 nucleotides are TGTGCCAGCTCAGCAGATACTAGCGGGGGGCGGAATGAGCAGTTCTTC. This gives the protein CASSADTSGGRNEQFF.

V is TRBV7-8 and J is TRBJ1-5, with 7 positions matching TRBD1. The germline CDR1 and CDR2 sequences are SGHVS and FQNEAQ. Trimming took 2 bases from V and 0 from J; bases not matched to a gene: 7. There are 17 residues in the CDR3. The chain's CDR3 is CASSLPTGKGSNQPQHF. The DNA for the CDR3 is TGTGCCAGCAGCTTACCGACAGGGAAGGGTAGCAATCAGCCCCAGCATTTT.

The chain combines TRBV27 with TRBJ2-5; a possible D gene is TRBD1 (6 bases). Trimming took off 5 bases at V and 5 bases at J, with 12 bases between the two ends. In germline, CDR1 is MNHEY, CDR2 SMNVEV (reference sequence). The CDR3 contains 13 residues. DNA of the CDR3: TGTGCCAGCAGTCAGGGGCAGCAGGAGACCCAGTACTTC. Protein: CASSQGQQETQYF.

This clone was recorded once. The chain links TRBV6-5 to TRBJ1-1; 7 nucleotides agree with TRBD1. The V gene's germline CDR1 is MNHEY and CDR2 SVGAGI. V shed 6 bases and J 1 base; nucleotides not matched to a gene: 8. The CDR3 has 15 amino acids. The CDR3 sequence is CASRGGGTANTEAFF. The CDR3 nucleotides read TGTGCCAGCAGAGGGGGCGGGACAGCGAACACTGAAGCTTTCTTT.

The CDR3: CASSLDGETGEQYF. CDR3 bases: TGTGCCAGCAGCTTAGACGGGGAGACAGGAGAGCAGTACTTC. The V and J genes are TRBV7-9 and TRBJ2-7, with TRBD1 as a possible D gene (6 bases). V lost 1 base and J 7 bases, leaving 14 bases between the germline ends. Germline V CDR1 and CDR2: SEHNR, FQNEAQ (reference sequence). The CDR3 extends over 14 amino acids.

V gene TRBV7-2 combines with J gene TRBJ2-1, with 8 bases matching TRBD2. The CDR3 contains 19 residues. Germline loops: CDR1 SGHTA, CDR2 FQGNSA. With 2 bases clipped from V and 3 bases from J, the junction kept 15 bases outside the gene matches. In nucleotides, the CDR3 is TGTGCCAGCAGCTTACGAGGCCCTAGCGGGTTCCCGAACTACAATGAGCAGTTCTTC. The encoded protein is CASSLRGPSGFPNYNEQFF.

The V gene is TRBV13, the J gene TRBJ2-1; TRBD2 agrees at 10 bases. V trimming: 2 bases; J trimming: 6 bases; junction bases outside the gene matches: 7. Germline V gene sequence: CDR1 PRHDT, CDR2 FYEKMQ (reference sequence). The CDR3 totals 16 residues. CDR3 sequence reads: CASSLWASGSFNEQFF. CDR3 nucleotide sequence: TGTGCCAGCAGCTTATGGGCTAGCGGGAGTTTCAATGAGCAGTTCTTC.

The chain combines TRBV6-5 with TRBJ1-6; D call uncertain. The germline V and J ends were trimmed by 6 bases and 11 bases, with 17 bases remaining between them. Germline V gene sequence: CDR1 MNHEY, CDR2 SVGAGI. The CDR3 covers 14 residues. Here the CDR3 DNA reads TGTGCCAGCAGGATGGGCGGGGATAGCCCACCCCTCCACTTT. Protein: CASRMGGDSPPLHF.

The chain carries TRBV15 and TRBJ1-3, with D unresolved. The V and J ends lost 0 bases and 4 bases respectively, with 13 bases between them. The V gene's germline CDR1 is LNHNV and CDR2 YYDKDF (reference sequence). This CDR3 is 16 amino acids long. Here the CDR3 DNA reads TGTGCCACCAGCAGAGATCGTGGGAGCTCCGGAAACACCATATATTTT. It codes for CATSRDRGSSGNTIYF.

This CDR3 is CASSSPPGALRYGYTF. CDR3 DNA: TGTGCCAGCAGTTCCCCGCCAGGGGCTTTGCGCTATGGCTACACCTTC. V and J are TRBV28 and TRBJ1-2, with D possibly TRBD1 on 6 matching bases. This CDR3 spans 16 amino acids. V was cut by 4 bases and J by 4 bases, with 19 bases left in between. The germline V gene has CDR1 MDHEN and CDR2 SYDVKM.

This chain links TRBV28 with TRBJ2-1, with a possible D match to TRBD2 (5 bases). The germline V gene encodes CDR1 MDHEN and CDR2 SYDVKM. This CDR3 is 15 amino acids long. Trimming removed 4 bases from V and 2 bases from J, with 12 bases in between. CDR3 loop: CASSYGLGAYNEQFF. In DNA, the CDR3 is TGTGCCAGCAGTTACGGACTGGGAGCCTACAATGAGCAGTTCTTC.

This clone was detected once. The chain employs TRBV6-5 and TRBJ1-6; maybe TRBD1 (6 bases). Germline loops: CDR1 MNHEY, CDR2 SVGAGI. V dropped 4 bases and J dropped 10 bases, with 20 bases sitting between them. The CDR3 sequence is 16 residues long. CDR3 loop: CASSSPGQNSYSPLHF. CDR3 nucleotides: TGTGCCAGCAGTTCCCCGGGACAAAATTCCTACTCACCCCTCCACTTT.

The chain carries TRBV28 and TRBJ2-7; 9 bases fit TRBD1. The CDR3 is 12 amino acids. Trimming took 8 bases from V and 6 from J; bases not matched to a gene: 5. Germline CDR1 and CDR2: MDHEN and SYDVKM. The CDR3 DNA follows: TGTGCCAGCCGGGACAGGGCTGTCGAGCAGTACTTC. Protein product: CASRDRAVEQYF. Together with reference TRBV28 and TRBJ2-7, the CDR3 gives the full variable domain: DVKVTQSSRYLVKRTGEKVFLECVQDMDHENMFWYRQDPGLGLRLIYFSYDVKMKEKGDIPEGYSVSREKKERFSLILESASTNQTSMYLCASRDRAVEQYFGPGTRLTVT.

J is TRBJ1-2 and V is TRBV18; perhaps TRBD1 as D (6 bases). Trimming removed 3 bases from V and 0 bases from J, with 14 bases in between. The germline V gene encodes CDR1 KGHSH and CDR2 LQKENI. The CDR3 has 16 amino acids. The CDR3 DNA follows: TGTGCCAGCTCACCCCGGGGAGGGACACCTAACTATGGCTACACCTTC. Translation gives CASSPRGGTPNYGYTF.

V and J are TRBV2 and TRBJ2-3, with a possible D match to TRBD1 (6 bases). The CDR3 is 15 residues long. CDR1 SNHLY and CDR2 FYNNEI come from the germline V gene. The V and J ends lost 2 bases and 6 bases respectively, with 15 bases between them. CDR3 sequence reads: CASSEQGMARDTQYF. The CDR3 DNA sequence: TGTGCCAGCAGTGAACAGGGGATGGCACGGGATACGCAGTATTTT.